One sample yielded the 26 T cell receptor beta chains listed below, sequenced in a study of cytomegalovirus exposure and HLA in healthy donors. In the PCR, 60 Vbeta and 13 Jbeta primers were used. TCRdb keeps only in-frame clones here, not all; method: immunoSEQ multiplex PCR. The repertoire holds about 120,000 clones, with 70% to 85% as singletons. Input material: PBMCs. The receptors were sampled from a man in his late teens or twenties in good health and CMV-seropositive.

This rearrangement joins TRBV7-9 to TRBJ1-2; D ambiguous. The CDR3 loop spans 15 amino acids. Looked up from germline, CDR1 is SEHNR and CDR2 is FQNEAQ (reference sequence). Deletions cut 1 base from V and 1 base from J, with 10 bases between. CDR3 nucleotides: TGTGCCAGCAGCTTAGATGGGAGCGATAACTATGGCTACACCTTC. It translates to CASSLDGSDNYGYTF. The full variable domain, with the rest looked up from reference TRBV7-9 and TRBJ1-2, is DTGVSQNPRHKITKRGQNVTFRCDPISEHNRLYWYRQTLGQGPEFLTYFQNEAQLEKSRLLSDRFSAERPKGSFSTLEIQRTEQGDSAMYLCASSLDGSDNYGYTFGSGTRLTVV.

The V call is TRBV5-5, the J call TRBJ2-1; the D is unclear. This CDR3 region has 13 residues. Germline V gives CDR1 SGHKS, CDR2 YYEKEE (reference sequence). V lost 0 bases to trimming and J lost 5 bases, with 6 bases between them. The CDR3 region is CASSLDFNNEQFF. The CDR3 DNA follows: TGTGCCAGCAGCTTGGACTTCAACAATGAGCAGTTCTTC. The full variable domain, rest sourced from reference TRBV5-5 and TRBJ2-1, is DAGVTQSPTHLIKTRGQQVTLRCSPISGHKSVSWYQQVLGQGPQFIFQYYEKEERGRGNFPDRFSARQFPNYSSELNVNALLLGDSALYLCASSLDFNNEQFFGPGTRLTVL.

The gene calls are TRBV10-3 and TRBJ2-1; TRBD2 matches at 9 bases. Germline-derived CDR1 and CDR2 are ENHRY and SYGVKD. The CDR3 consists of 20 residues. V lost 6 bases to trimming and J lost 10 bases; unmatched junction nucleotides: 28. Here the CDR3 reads CAISRLTSGPTFRGSGEQFF. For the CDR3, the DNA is TGTGCCATCAGCCGACTGACTAGCGGACCTACATTTCGGGGATCGGGGGAGCAGTTCTTC.

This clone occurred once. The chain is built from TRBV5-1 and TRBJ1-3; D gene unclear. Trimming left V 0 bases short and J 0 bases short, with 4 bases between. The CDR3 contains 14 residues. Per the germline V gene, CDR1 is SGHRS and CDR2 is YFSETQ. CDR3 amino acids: CASSLGSSGNTIYF. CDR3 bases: TGCGCCAGCAGCTTGGGGAGCTCTGGAAACACCATATATTTT.

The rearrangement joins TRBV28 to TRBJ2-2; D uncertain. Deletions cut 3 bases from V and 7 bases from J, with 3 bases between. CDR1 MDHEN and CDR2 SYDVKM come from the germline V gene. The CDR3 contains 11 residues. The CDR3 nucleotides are TGTGCCAGCAGTTTTCTCGGGGAGCTGTTTTTT. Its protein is CASSFLGELFF. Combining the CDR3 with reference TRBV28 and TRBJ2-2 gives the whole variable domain DVKVTQSSRYLVKRTGEKVFLECVQDMDHENMFWYRQDPGLGLRLIYFSYDVKMKEKGDIPEGYSVSREKKERFSLILESASTNQTSMYLCASSFLGELFFGEGSRLTVL.

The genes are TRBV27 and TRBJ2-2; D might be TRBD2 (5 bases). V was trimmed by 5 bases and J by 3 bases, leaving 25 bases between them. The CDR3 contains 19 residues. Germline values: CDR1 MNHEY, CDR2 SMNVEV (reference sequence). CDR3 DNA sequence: TGTGCCAGCAGTCCACACGGGGTCGGATATTACGCGGACACCGGGGAGCTGTTTTTT. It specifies CASSPHGVGYYADTGELFF.

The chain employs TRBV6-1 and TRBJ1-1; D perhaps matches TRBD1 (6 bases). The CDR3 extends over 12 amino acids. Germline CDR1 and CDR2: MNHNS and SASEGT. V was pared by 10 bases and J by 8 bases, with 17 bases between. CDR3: CAIWGGIEEAFF. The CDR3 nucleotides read TGTGCCATCTGGGGGGGCATAGAGGAAGCTTTCTTT.

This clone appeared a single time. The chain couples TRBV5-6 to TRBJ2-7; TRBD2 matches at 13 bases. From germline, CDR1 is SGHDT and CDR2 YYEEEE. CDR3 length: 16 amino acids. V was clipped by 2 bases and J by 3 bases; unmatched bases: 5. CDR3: CASSFRTSGSVYEQYF. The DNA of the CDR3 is TGTGCCAGCAGCTTCCGGACTAGCGGGAGCGTCTACGAGCAGTACTTC.

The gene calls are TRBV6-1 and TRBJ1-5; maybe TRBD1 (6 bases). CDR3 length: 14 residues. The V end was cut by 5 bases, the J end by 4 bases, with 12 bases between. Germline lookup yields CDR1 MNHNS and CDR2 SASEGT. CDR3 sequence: CASSPGQPNQPQHF. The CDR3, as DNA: TGTGCCAGCAGTCCCGGACAGCCTAATCAGCCCCAGCATTTT.

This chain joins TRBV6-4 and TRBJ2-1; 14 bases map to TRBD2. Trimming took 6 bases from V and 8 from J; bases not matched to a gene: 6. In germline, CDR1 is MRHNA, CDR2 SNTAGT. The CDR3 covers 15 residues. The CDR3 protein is CASSAGLAGEDEQFF. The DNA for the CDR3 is TGTGCCAGCAGCGCGGGACTAGCGGGAGAGGATGAGCAGTTCTTC.

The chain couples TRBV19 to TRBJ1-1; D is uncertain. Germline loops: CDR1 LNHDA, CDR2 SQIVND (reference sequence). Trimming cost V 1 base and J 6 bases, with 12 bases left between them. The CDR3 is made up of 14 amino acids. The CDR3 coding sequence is TGTGCCAGTAGTATAGGATTGGGCCCAGCTGAAGCTTTCTTT. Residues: CASSIGLGPAEAFF.

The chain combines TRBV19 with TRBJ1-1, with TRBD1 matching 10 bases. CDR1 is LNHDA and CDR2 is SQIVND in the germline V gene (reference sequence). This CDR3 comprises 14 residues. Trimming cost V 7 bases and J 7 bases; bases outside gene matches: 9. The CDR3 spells CASTQGQGFFEAFF. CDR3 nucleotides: TGTGCCAGTACCCAGGGACAGGGGTTTTTTGAAGCTTTCTTT. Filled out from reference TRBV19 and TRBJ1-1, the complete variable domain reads DGGITQSPKYLFRKEGQNVTLSCEQNLNHDAMYWYRQDPGQGLRLIYYSQIVNDFQKGDIAEGYSVSREKKESFPLTVTSAQKNPTAFYLCASTQGQGFFEAFFGQGTRLTVV.

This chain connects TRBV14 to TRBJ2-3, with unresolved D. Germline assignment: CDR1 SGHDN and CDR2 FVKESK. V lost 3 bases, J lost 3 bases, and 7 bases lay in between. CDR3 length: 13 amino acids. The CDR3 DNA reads TGTGCCAGCAGCCAGAGGATTACAGATACGCAGTATTTT. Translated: CASSQRITDTQYF.

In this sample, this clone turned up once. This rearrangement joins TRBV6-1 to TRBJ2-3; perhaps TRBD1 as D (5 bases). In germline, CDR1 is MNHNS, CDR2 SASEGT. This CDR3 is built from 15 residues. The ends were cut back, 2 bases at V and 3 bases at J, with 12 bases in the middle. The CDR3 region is CASSETIQGTDTQYF. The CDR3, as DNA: TGTGCCAGCAGTGAAACGATTCAGGGAACAGATACGCAGTATTTT.

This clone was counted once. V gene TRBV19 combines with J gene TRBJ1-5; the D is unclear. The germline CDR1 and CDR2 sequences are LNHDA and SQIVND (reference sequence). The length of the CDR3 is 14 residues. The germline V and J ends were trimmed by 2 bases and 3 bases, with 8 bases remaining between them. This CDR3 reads CASSIWADNQPQHF. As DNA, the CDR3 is TGTGCCAGTAGTATATGGGCCGACAATCAGCCCCAGCATTTT.

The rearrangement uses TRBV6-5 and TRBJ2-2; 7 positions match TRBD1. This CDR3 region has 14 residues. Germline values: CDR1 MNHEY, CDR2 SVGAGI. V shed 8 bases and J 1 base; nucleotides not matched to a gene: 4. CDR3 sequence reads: CASVGTENTGELFF. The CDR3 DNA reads TGTGCCAGCGTGGGGACAGAGAACACCGGGGAGCTGTTTTTT.

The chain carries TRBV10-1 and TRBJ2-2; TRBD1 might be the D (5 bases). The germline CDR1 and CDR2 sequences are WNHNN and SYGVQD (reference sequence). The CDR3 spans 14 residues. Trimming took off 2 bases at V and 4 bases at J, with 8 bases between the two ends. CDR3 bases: TGCGCCAGCAGTGAGGGGGCGCGCACCGGGGAGCTGTTTTTT. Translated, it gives CASSEGARTGELFF.

CDR3 coding DNA: TGTGCCAGCGGACAGGGGGCCACTGAAGCTTTCTTT. Its protein is CASGQGATEAFF. The gene calls are TRBV25-1 and TRBJ1-1; TRBD1 matches 11 bases. J was trimmed by 4 bases and V by 8 bases; bases with no gene match: 0. The CDR3 spans 12 residues. Germline V gene sequence: CDR1 MGHDK, CDR2 SYGVNS.

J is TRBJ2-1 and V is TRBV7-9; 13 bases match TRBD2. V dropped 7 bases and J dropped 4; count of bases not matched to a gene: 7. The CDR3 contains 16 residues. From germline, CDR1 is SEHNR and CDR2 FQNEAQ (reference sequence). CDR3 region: CASTQGTSGAYNEQFF. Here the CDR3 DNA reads TGTGCCAGCACCCAAGGGACTAGCGGGGCGTACAATGAGCAGTTCTTC.

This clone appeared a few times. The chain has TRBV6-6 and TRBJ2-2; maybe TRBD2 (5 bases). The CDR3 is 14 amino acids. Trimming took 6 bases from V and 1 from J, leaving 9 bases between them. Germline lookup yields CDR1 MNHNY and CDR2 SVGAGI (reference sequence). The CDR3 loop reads CASSFRGNTGELFF. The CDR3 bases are TGTGCCAGCAGCTTCCGGGGGAACACCGGGGAGCTGTTTTTT.

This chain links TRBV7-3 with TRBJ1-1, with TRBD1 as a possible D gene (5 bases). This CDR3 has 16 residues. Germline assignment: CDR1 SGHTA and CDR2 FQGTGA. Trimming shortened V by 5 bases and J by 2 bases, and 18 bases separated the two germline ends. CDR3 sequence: CASSTLRGVVNTEAFF. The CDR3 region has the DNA TGTGCCAGCAGCACCCTCCGGGGGGTTGTTAACACTGAAGCTTTCTTT.

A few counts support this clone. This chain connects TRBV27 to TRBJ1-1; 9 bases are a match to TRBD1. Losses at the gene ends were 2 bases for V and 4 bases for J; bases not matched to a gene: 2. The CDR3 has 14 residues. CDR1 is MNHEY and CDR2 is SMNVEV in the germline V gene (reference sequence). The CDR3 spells CASSLRGQGTEAFF. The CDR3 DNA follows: TGTGCCAGCAGTTTAAGGGGACAGGGCACTGAAGCTTTCTTT.

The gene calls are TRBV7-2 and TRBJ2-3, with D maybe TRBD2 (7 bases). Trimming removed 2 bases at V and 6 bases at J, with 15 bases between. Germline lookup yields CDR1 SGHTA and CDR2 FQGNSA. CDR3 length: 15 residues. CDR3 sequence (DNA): TGTGCCAGCAGCTTAACGGGGGGCAACCGGGATACGCAGTATTTT. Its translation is CASSLTGGNRDTQYF.

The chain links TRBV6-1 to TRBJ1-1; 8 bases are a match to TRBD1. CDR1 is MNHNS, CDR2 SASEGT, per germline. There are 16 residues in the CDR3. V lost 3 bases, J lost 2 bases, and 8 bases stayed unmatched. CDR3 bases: TGTGCCAGCAGTGATCCCACAGGGGGGGATAACACTGAAGCTTTCTTT. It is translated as CASSDPTGGDNTEAFF.

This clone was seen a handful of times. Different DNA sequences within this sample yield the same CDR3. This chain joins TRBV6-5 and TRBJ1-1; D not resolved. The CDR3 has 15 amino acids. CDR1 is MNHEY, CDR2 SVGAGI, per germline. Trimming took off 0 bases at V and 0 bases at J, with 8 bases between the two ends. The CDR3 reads CASSYSRGMNTEAFF. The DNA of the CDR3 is TGTGCCAGCAGTTACTCGAGAGGAATGAACACTGAAGCTTTCTTT.

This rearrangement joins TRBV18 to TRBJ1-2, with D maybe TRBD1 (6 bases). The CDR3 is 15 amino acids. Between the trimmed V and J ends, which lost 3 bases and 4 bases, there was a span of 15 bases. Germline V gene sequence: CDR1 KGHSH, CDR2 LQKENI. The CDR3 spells CASSPTGGSIYGYTF. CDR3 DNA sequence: TGTGCCAGCTCACCTACGGGGGGCTCTATCTATGGCTACACCTTC. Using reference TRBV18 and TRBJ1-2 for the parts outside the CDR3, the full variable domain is NAGVMQNPRHLVRRRGQEARLRCSPMKGHSHVYWYRQLPEEGLKFMVYLQKENIIDESGMPKERFSAEFPKEGPSILRIQQVVRGDSAAYFCASSPTGGSIYGYTFGSGTRLTVV.